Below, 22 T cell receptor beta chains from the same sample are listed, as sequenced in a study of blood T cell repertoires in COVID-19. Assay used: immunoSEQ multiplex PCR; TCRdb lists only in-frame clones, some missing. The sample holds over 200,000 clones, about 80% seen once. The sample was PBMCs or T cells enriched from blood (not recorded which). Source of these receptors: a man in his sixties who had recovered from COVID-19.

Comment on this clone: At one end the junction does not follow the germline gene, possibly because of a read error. The CDR3 sequence is CASSTTGGALQGTQYF. The CDR3 DNA reads as TGTGCCAGTAGTACCACAGGGGGAGCCCTCCAAGGGACCCAGTACTTC. The genes are TRBV19 and TRBJ2-5; 8 bases fit TRBD1. The CDR3 runs 16 residues. Germline V CDR1 and CDR2: LNHDA, SQIVND (reference sequence).

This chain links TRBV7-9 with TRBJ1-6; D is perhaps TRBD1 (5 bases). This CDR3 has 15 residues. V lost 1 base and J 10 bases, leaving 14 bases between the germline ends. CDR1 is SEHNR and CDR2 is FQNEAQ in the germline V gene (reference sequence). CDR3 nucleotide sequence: TGTGCCAGCAGCTTAGGTGGGGGGTTGAGATCACCCCTCCACTTT. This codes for CASSLGGGLRSPLHF.

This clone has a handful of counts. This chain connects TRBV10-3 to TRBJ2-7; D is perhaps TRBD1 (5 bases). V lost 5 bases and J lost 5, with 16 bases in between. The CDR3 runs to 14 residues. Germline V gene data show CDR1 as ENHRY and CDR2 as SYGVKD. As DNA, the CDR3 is TGTGCCATCAGTCCACGGCTCTCAGGGAACGAGCAGTACTTC. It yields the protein CAISPRLSGNEQYF.

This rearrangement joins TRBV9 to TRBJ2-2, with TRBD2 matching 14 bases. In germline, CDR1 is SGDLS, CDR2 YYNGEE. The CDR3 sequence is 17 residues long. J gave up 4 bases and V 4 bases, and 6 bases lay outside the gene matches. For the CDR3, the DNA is TGTGCCAGCAGCACCCGGGGGACTAGCGGGAGCACCGGGGAGCTGTTTTTT. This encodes CASSTRGTSGSTGELFF. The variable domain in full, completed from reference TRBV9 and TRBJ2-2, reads DSGVTQTPKHLITATGQRVTLRCSPRSGDLSVYWYQQSLDQGLQFLIQYYNGEERAKGNILERFSAQQFPDLHSELNLSSLELGDSALYFCASSTRGTSGSTGELFFGEGSRLTVL.

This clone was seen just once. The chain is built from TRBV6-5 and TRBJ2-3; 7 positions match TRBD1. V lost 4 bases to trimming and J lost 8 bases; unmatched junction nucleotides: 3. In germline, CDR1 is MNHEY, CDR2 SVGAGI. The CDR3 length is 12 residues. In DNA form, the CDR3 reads TGTGCCAGCAGTTCCAGGGGGACTACGCAGTATTTT. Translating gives CASSSRGTTQYF.

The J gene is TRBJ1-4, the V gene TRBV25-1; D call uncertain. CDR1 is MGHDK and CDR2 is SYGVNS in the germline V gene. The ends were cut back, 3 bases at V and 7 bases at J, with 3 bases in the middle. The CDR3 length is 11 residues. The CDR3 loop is CASSDREKLFF. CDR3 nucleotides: TGTGCCAGCAGTGACCGTGAAAAACTGTTTTTT.

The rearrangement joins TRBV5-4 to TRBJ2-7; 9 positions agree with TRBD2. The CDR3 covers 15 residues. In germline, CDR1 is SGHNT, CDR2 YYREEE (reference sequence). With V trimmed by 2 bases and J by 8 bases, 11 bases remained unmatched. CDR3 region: CASSFQRGDHRKQYF. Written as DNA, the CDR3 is TGTGCCAGCAGCTTCCAGCGGGGGGACCATCGTAAGCAGTACTTC.

CDR3 DNA sequence: TGTGCCAGCAGCTTACGGCCAGGAAACTACGAGCAGTACTTC. Amino acid sequence: CASSLRPGNYEQYF. The chain couples TRBV7-2 to TRBJ2-7; D remains ambiguous. This CDR3 contains 14 residues. CDR1 and CDR2 from the germline V gene are SGHTA and FQGNSA. V was cut by 2 bases and J by 3 bases, with 11 bases left in between.

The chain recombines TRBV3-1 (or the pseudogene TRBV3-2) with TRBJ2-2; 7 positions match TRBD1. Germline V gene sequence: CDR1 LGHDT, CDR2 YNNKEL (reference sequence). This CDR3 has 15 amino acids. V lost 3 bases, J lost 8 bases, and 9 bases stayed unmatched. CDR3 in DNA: TGTGCCAGCAGCCAGACCCGGACAGGTTTTGGGGAGCTGTTTTTT. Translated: CASSQTRTGFGELFF.

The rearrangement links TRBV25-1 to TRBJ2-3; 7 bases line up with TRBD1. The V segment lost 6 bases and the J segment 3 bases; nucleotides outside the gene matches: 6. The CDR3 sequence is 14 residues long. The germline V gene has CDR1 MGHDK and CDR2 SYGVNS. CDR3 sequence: CASRVTGQTDTQYF. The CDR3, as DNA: TGTGCCAGCAGGGTGACAGGGCAAACAGATACGCAGTATTTT.

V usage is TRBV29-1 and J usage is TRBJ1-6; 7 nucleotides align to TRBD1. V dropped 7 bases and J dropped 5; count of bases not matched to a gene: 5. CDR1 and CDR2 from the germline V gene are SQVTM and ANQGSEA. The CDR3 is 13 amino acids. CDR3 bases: TGCAGCGCGGGGGACAGAGATAATTCACCCCTCCACTTT. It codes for CSAGDRDNSPLHF.

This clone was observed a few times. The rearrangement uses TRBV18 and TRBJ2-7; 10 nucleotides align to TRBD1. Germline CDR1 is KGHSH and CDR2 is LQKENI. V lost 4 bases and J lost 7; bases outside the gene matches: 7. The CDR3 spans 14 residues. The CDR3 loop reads CASSRDRGRFEQYF. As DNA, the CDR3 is TGTGCCAGCTCACGGGACAGGGGTCGATTTGAGCAGTACTTC.

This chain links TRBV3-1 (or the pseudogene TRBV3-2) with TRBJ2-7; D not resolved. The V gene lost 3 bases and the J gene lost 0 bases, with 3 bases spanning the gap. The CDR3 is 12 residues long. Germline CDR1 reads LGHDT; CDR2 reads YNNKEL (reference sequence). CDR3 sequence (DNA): TGTGCCAGCAGCCACCTCTCCTACGAGCAGTACTTC. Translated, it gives CASSHLSYEQYF.

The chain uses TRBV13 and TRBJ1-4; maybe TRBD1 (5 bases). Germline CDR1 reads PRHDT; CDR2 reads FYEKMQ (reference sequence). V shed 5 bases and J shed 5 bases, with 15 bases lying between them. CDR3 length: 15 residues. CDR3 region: CASSGRFKGNEKLFF. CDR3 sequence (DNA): TGTGCCAGCAGCGGACGTTTCAAGGGGAATGAAAAACTGTTTTTT.

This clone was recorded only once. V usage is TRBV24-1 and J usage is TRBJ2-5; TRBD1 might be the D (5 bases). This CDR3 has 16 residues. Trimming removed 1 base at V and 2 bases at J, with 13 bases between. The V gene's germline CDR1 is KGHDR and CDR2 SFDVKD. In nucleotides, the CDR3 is TGTGCCACCAGTGATTTAGACAGCTACTTTCAAGAGACCCAGTACTTC. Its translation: CATSDLDSYFQETQYF.

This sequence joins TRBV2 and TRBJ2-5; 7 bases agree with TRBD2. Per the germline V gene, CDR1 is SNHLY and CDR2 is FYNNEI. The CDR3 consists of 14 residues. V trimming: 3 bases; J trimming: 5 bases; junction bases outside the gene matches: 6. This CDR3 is CASSELAALETQYF. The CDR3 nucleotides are TGTGCCAGCAGTGAGCTAGCGGCGCTGGAGACCCAGTACTTC. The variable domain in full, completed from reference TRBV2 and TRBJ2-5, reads EPEVTQTPSHQVTQMGQEVILRCVPISNHLYFYWYRQILGQKVEFLVSFYNNEISEKSEIFDDQFSVERPDGSNFTLKIRSTKLEDSAMYFCASSELAALETQYFGPGTRLLVL.

In DNA, the CDR3 is TGTGCCAGCAGTGAAGCAGGGGGGAACACTGAAGCTTTCTTT. This translates into CASSEAGGNTEAFF. This chain joins TRBV2 and TRBJ1-1; weak D call: TRBD1 (6 bases). Per germline, CDR1 SNHLY and CDR2 FYNNEI. Trimming took off 0 bases at V and 1 base at J, with 6 bases between the two ends. CDR3 size: 14 residues. The full variable domain, its missing parts supplied by reference TRBV2 and TRBJ1-1, is EPEVTQTPSHQVTQMGQEVILRCVPISNHLYFYWYRQILGQKVEFLVSFYNNEISEKSEIFDDQFSVERPDGSNFTLKIRSTKLEDSAMYFCASSEAGGNTEAFFGQGTRLTVV.

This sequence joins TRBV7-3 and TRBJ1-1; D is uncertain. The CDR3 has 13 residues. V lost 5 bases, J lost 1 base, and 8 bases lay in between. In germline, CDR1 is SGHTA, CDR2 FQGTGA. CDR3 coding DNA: TGTGCCAGCAGCCTCCAGCGGAACACTGAAGCTTTCTTT. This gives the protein CASSLQRNTEAFF.

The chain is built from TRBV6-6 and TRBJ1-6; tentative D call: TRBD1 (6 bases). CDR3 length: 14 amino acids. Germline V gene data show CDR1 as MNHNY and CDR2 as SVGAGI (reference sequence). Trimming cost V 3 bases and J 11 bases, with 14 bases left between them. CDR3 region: CASSYGQKDTPLHF. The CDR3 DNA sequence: TGTGCCAGCAGTTATGGACAGAAGGATACACCCCTCCACTTT.

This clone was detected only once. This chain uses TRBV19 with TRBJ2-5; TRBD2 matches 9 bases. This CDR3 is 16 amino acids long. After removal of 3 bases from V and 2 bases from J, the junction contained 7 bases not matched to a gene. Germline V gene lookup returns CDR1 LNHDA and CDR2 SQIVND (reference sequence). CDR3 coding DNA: TGTGCCAGTAGTATGGCCAGAGCGGGAGGACAAGAGACCCAGTACTTC. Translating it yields CASSMARAGGQETQYF.

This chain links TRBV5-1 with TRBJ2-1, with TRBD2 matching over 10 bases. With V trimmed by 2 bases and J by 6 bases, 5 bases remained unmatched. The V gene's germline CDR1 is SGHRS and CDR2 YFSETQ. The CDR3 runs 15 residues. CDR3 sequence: CASSFTSGAFNEQFF. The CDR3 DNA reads TGCGCCAGCAGCTTTACTAGCGGGGCCTTCAATGAGCAGTTCTTC.

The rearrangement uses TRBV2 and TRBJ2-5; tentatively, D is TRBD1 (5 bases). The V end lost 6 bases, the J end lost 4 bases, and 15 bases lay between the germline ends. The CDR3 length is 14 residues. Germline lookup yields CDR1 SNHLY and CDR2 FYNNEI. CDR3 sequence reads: CASRRQLSGETQYF. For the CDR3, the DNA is TGTGCCAGCAGGCGACAGCTGAGTGGAGAGACCCAGTACTTC.